This paragraph covers one T cell receptor beta chain sequence. Its antigen is still unknown. It has no much larger one-base neighbor in the sample; base qualities were not kept. TCRbeta CDR3 regions were amplified from genomic DNA by means of the immunoSEQ Assay, a bias-controlled multiplex PCR. Concerning the study's data processing: The number of nucleated cells in each sample was estimated from the amplification of reference gene primers within the assay. To quantify the absolute abundance of each unique TCRbeta CDR3 rearrangement, sequence reads were collapsed and filtered. For each sample, productive Simpson clonality was calculated by taking the square root of Simpson's diversity index across productive rearrangements. This immuneACCESS table, as held by TCRdb, lists in-frame sequences with V and J called but not all clones. Of the missing ones, under half trace to an unresolved V gene in checked studies; the others have no known cause. V, J and clone size are those of that table, while D and trimming were read from the DNA. Counted in this sample were about 160,000 clones; around 77% of them appeared once. Of the sample, approximately 3% falls within the top ten clones.

The sample is drawn from a study of blood T cell repertoires in COVID-19 (dated by TCRdb to 2020 to 2021). Describing the broader study: The collaborator samples originated in the United States, Italy and Spain and spanned the acute and convalescent phases of COVID-19. Sample metadata almost always included a de-identified subject ID, COVID-19 status, age in years and sex. Where HLA class I and class II types were available, the types were taken from metadata supplied by the sample provider, not from assay-based typing. Subjects who had been exposed to COVID-19, were actively infected with it, or had recovered from it provided the deeply sampled blood TCRbeta repertoires that made up the dataset. The samples were drawn from the first 160 participants of the ongoing ImmuneRACE study and from 1,254 subjects provided by 6 global collaborators. The prospective study material was composed of cDNA or gDNA derived from T cells, B-cell-depleted T cells, or PBMCs. The repertoires were made available in a free public database intended to serve as a resource for research on the immune response to SARS-CoV-2. Here is what the overall study found, with its caveats: Clinical and demographic metadata were provided uncurated, with the amount varying by source and participant.

The collaborating institutions used their own protocols to collect whole blood in K2EDTA tubes. For TCRbeta analysis, collaborator samples were shipped as frozen whole blood, as isolated PBMCs, or as DNA extracted from either sample type. The CDR3 measures 15 amino acids from cysteine to phenylalanine. The entry retains the CDR3 DNA only, 45 bases that are in frame from base 1. V is reduced by 6 bases and J by 4 bases, leaving a spacing of 15 bases between them. For CDR1 and CDR2, the germline V gene (reference sequence) lists MNHEY and SMNVEV. This receptor was taken from a man in his sixties or seventies with acute or convalescent COVID-19. The rearrangement joined TRBV27 to TRBJ2-2; TRBD1 is a weak D gene call, 8 bases matching. Sequencing was carried out using peripheral blood. The bases read TGTGCCAGCAGCATGACAGGGGAGGGCACCGGGGAGCTGTTTTTT. Translated, it reads CASSMTGEGTGELFF.